Included here is one T cell receptor beta chain sequence, with context. Its antigen is unknown. Trimming removed 6 bases at V and 0 bases at J, with 9 bases between. This CDR3 has 15 residues. Germline CDR1 reads SNHLY; CDR2 reads FYNNEI. PCR used 60 Vbeta primers and 13 Jbeta primers. Method: immunoSEQ multiplex PCR; TCRdb's copy keeps in-frame clones and lacks some. This sample's table has approximately 37,000 clones. The sample is drawn from a study of cytomegalovirus exposure and HLA in healthy donors. Study-wide context: Among the approximately 380 donors who were genotyped, approximately 84% fell in the genetic ancestry cluster that is associated with self-reported Caucasian donors. General study results and limits: A link between a missense DCLRE1C variant and TCR beta V- and J-gene trimming emerged from a later analysis. Immune exposure was documented only through CMV serostatus.

The donors comprised healthy bone marrow donors. What was sequenced was PBMCs. The chain has TRBV2 and TRBJ1-6; perhaps TRBD1 as D (6 bases). This receptor was obtained from a human donor in good health. CDR3 residues: CASRGTSSYNSPLHF. The CDR3 coding sequence is TGTGCCAGCAGGGGGACAAGCTCCTATAATTCACCCCTCCACTTT.